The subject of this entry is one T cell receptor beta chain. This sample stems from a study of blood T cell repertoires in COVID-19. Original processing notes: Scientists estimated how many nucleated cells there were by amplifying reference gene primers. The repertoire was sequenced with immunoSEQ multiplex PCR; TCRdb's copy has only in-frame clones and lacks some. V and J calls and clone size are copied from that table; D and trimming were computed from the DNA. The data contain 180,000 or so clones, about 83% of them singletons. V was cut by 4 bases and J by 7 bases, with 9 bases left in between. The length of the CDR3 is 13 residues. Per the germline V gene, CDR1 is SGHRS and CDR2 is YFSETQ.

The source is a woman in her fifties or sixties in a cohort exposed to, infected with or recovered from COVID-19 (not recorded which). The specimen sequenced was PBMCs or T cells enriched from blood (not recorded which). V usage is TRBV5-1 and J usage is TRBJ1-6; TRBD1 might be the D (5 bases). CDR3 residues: CASSPEGNSPLHF. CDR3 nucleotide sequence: TGCGCCAGCAGCCCGGAGGGGAATTCACCCCTCCACTTT.